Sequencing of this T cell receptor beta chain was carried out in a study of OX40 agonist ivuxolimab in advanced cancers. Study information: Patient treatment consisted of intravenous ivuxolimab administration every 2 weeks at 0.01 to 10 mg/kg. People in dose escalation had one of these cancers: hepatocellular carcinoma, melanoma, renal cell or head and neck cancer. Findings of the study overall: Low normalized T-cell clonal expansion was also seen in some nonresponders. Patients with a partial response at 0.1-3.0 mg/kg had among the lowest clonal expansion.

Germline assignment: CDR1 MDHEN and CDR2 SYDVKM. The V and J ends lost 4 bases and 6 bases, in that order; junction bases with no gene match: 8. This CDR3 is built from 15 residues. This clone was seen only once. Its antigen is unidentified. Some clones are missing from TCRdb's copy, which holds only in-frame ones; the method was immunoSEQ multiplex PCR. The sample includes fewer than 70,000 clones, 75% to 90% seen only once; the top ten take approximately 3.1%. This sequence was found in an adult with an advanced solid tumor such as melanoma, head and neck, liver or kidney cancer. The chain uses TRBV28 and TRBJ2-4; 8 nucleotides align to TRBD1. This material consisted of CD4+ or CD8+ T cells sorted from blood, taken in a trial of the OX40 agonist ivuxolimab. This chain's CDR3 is CASSWTGSIGNIQYF. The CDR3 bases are TGTGCCAGCAGTTGGACAGGGTCCATCGGAAACATTCAGTACTTC.